What follows are 25 T cell receptor beta chains derived from one specimen sequenced in a study of cytomegalovirus exposure and HLA in healthy donors. Use of 60 Vbeta and 13 Jbeta primers characterized the PCR. The table came from immunoSEQ multiplex PCR; TCRdb's copy has only in-frame clones and leaves some out. The table shows around 200,000 clones, with approximately 82% occurring only once. The sequencing sample was made of PBMCs. The source is a girl between 2 and 10 years old in good health and CMV-seropositive.

The genes are TRBV7-2 and TRBJ2-1; a weak D match, TRBD1 (6 bases). Trimming shortened V by 1 base and J by 4 bases, and 11 bases separated the two germline ends. The CDR3 extends over 15 amino acids. Germline assignment: CDR1 SGHTA and CDR2 FQGNSA. CDR3 amino acids: CASSLGTDVYNEQFF. The CDR3 DNA is TGTGCCAGCAGCTTAGGGACAGACGTTTACAATGAGCAGTTCTTC. Full variable domain (missing parts from reference TRBV7-2 and TRBJ2-1): GAGVSQSPSNKVTEKGKDVELRCDPISGHTALYWYRQSLGQGLEFLIYFQGNSAPDKSGLPSDRFSAERTGGSVSTLTIQRTQQEDSAVYLCASSLGTDVYNEQFFGPGTRLTVL.

The CDR3 coding sequence is TGTGCCAGCAGCTTAGCGGGGGGGGATACAGATACGCAGTATTTT. Amino acids: CASSLAGGDTDTQYF. The genes are TRBV7-6 and TRBJ2-3; 7 nucleotides line up with TRBD2. The V gene end was trimmed by 0 bases and the J gene end by 3 bases; junction bases not matched to a gene: 3. The CDR3 runs 15 residues. CDR1 and CDR2 (germline): SGHVS, FNYEAQ.

The V and J genes are TRBV7-3 and TRBJ2-1; 8 nucleotides match TRBD2. Trimming cost V 0 bases and J 7 bases; bases outside gene matches: 8. This CDR3 contains 16 residues. CDR1 and CDR2 (germline): SGHTA, FQGTGA. CDR3 residues: CASSLTPGGPQNEQFF. CDR3 nucleotide sequence: TGTGCCAGCAGCTTAACACCGGGAGGGCCGCAAAATGAGCAGTTCTTC.

DNA for the CDR3: TGTGCCTGGACCAACTATAGTAGCGGAACCTACGAGCAGTACTTC. This sequence encodes CAWTNYSSGTYEQYF. The chain uses TRBV30 and TRBJ2-7; possibly TRBD2 for D (6 bases). The CDR3 is 15 residues long. Germline assignment: CDR1 GTSNPN and CDR2 SVGIG (reference sequence). Trimming removed 4 bases from V and 2 bases from J, with 18 bases in between.

DNA for the CDR3: TGTGCCAGCAGTGAAGCGCGAGGACTAGCGGGAGAGGATGAGCAGTTCTTC. Encoded protein: CASSEARGLAGEDEQFF. The gene calls are TRBV2 and TRBJ2-1, with 13 bases lining up with TRBD2. Unmatched junction bases numbered 7, after V lost 0 bases and J lost 8 bases. The V gene's germline CDR1 is SNHLY and CDR2 FYNNEI. This CDR3 comprises 17 residues.

This rearrangement joins TRBV29-1 to TRBJ1-1; no clear D gene. CDR1 and CDR2 (germline): SQVTM, ANQGSEA. The germline V and J ends were trimmed by 1 base and 5 bases, with 11 bases remaining between them. The CDR3 is 13 amino acids. In DNA, the CDR3 is TGCAGCGTTGAAGTACTGGCGGGGACTGAAGCTTTCTTT. This translates into CSVEVLAGTEAFF.

The rearrangement uses TRBV5-4 and TRBJ2-1; 9 nucleotides align to TRBD2. V was clipped by 0 bases and J by 7 bases; unmatched bases: 5. Germline CDR1 is SGHNT and CDR2 is YYREEE (reference sequence). This CDR3 has 15 residues. CDR3 in amino acids: CASSLAGGRGNEQFF. The DNA of the CDR3 is TGTGCCAGCAGCTTGGCCGGCGGGAGGGGGAATGAGCAGTTCTTC.

J is TRBJ1-4 and V is TRBV28; D remains unclear. Germline V gene sequence: CDR1 MDHEN, CDR2 SYDVKM. Trimming left V 1 base short and J 5 bases short, with 17 bases between. The CDR3 is 17 amino acids. The CDR3 DNA is TGTGCCAGCAGTTTATATCCGGAGGGCGCCGTCAATGAAAAACTGTTTTTT. The encoded protein is CASSLYPEGAVNEKLFF.

The J gene is TRBJ2-7, the V gene TRBV6-5; D unresolved. V shed 2 bases and J shed 7 bases, with 6 bases lying between them. The CDR3 is made up of 11 amino acids. Germline V gives CDR1 MNHEY, CDR2 SVGAGI. The CDR3 reads CASSYRQEQYF. The DNA of the CDR3 is TGTGCCAGCAGTTACCGTCAGGAGCAGTACTTC.

This clone was recorded a few times. This sequence joins TRBV5-6 and TRBJ1-1; 7 bases align to TRBD1. The CDR3 is 15 amino acids. Looked up from germline, CDR1 is SGHDT and CDR2 is YYEEEE. With 3 bases clipped from V and 1 base from J, the junction kept 6 bases outside the gene matches. The CDR3 sequence is CASSSSRTGNTEAFF. The DNA of the CDR3 is TGTGCCAGCAGCTCGTCCCGGACAGGGAACACTGAAGCTTTCTTT.

This clone was found once. The CDR3 nucleotides read TGCGCCAGCAGCCGCGAAACCTCGGACAGACTGGGTGGCTACACCTTC. It encodes CASSRETSDRLGGYTF. The chain has TRBV4-1 and TRBJ1-2; D might be TRBD1 (6 bases). Germline assignment: CDR1 MGHRA and CDR2 YSYEKL. The CDR3 has 16 amino acids. V was clipped by 4 bases and J by 7 bases, with 22 bases between them.

This sequence joins TRBV28 and TRBJ1-2; D remains unclear. V was pared by 7 bases and J by 7 bases, with 13 bases between. The germline V gene encodes CDR1 MDHEN and CDR2 SYDVKM. The CDR3 has 12 residues. The CDR3 spells CASTNLGSGYTF. CDR3 in DNA: TGTGCCAGCACCAATCTGGGGAGTGGCTACACCTTC.

This chain links TRBV5-1 with TRBJ1-2; the match to TRBD1 covers 7 bases. V lost 4 bases to trimming and J lost 8 bases; unmatched junction nucleotides: 14. This CDR3 spans 15 amino acids. Germline assignment: CDR1 SGHRS and CDR2 YFSETQ. The CDR3 DNA reads TGCGCCAGCAGCCACAGGGGAATTGACCTGGGAGGCTACACCTTC. Protein sequence: CASSHRGIDLGGYTF. Full variable domain (missing parts from reference TRBV5-1 and TRBJ1-2): KAGVTQTPRYLIKTRGQQVTLSCSPISGHRSVSWYQQTPGQGLQFLFEYFSETQRNKGNFPGRFSGRQFSNSRSEMNVSTLELGDSALYLCASSHRGIDLGGYTFGSGTRLTVV.

Here the CDR3 DNA reads TGTGCCTGGAGTGTATTGGGGGGGTTAGGCTATGGCTACACCTTC. Residues: CAWSVLGGLGYGYTF. The V and J genes are TRBV30 and TRBJ1-2; possibly TRBD1 for D (5 bases). Germline CDR1 GTSNPN, CDR2 SVGIG (reference sequence). The CDR3 totals 15 residues. V lost 0 bases to trimming and J lost 4 bases, with 15 bases between them.

The rearrangement links TRBV5-4 to TRBJ2-7; 7 nucleotides match TRBD1. This CDR3 is built from 14 residues. Per the germline V gene, CDR1 is SGHNT and CDR2 is YYREEE (reference sequence). Trimming took 2 bases from V and 6 from J; bases not matched to a gene: 8. The CDR3 reads CASSFSTGVFEQYF. The CDR3 bases are TGTGCCAGCAGCTTTAGCACAGGGGTTTTCGAGCAGTACTTC.

This chain connects TRBV18 to TRBJ2-7; no clear D gene. The CDR3 extends over 15 amino acids. V gave up 3 bases and J gave up 0 bases, with 12 bases separating them. Germline loops: CDR1 KGHSH, CDR2 LQKENI. CDR3 bases: TGTGCCAGCTCACCGCCAGGAATAAACTCCTACGAGCAGTACTTC. It yields the protein CASSPPGINSYEQYF.

The chain recombines TRBV4-2 with TRBJ2-3; 8 bases agree with TRBD2. CDR1 LGHNA and CDR2 YNFKEQ come from the germline V gene. Trimming took 0 bases from V and 1 from J; bases not matched to a gene: 9. The CDR3 spans 18 residues. CDR3 region: CASSQEGLGRGGTDTQYF. CDR3 DNA sequence: TGTGCCAGCAGCCAAGAAGGGCTCGGGCGGGGGGGCACAGATACGCAGTATTTT.

J is TRBJ1-5 and V is TRBV9, with D hard to call. V was cut by 4 bases and J by 6 bases, with 11 bases left in between. The CDR3 extends over 13 amino acids. The germline V gene has CDR1 SGDLS and CDR2 YYNGEE. The CDR3 DNA reads as TGTGCCAGCAGCCCTTCCGGGGTTCAGCCCCAGCATTTT. Its protein is CASSPSGVQPQHF.

The V call is TRBV7-6, the J call TRBJ1-3; 7 positions match TRBD1. V lost 5 bases, J lost 2 bases, and 12 bases stayed unmatched. The CDR3 is 17 amino acids. Germline assignment: CDR1 SGHVS and CDR2 FNYEAQ. Here the CDR3 reads CASSRDRHPIPGNTIYF. CDR3 coding DNA: TGTGCCAGCAGCCGGGACAGACACCCGATTCCTGGAAACACCATATATTTT.

This clone came up once. The chain joins TRBV9 to TRBJ2-7; 9 nucleotides align to TRBD1. This CDR3 has 17 amino acids. V dropped 4 bases and J dropped 5; count of bases not matched to a gene: 16. CDR1 and CDR2 (germline): SGDLS, YYNGEE. CDR3 coding DNA: TGTGCCAGCAGCCCCAAGGGGACAGGGAGGTTTAGCGACGAGCAGTACTTC. Translating it yields CASSPKGTGRFSDEQYF.

The chain couples TRBV28 to TRBJ1-5; 10 positions agree with TRBD1. This CDR3 has 15 residues. The J segment lost 5 bases and the V segment lost 6 bases, leaving 7 bases of the junction unmatched. CDR1 is MDHEN and CDR2 is SYDVKM in the germline V gene. CDR3 sequence: CASRGQGLVHQPQHF. The DNA for the CDR3 is TGTGCCAGCAGGGGACAGGGGTTAGTCCATCAGCCCCAGCATTTT.

The genes are TRBV28 and TRBJ2-3; 11 bases are shared with TRBD2. Germline assignment: CDR1 MDHEN and CDR2 SYDVKM. Losses at the gene ends were 6 bases for V and 2 bases for J; bases not matched to a gene: 13. The CDR3 totals 18 residues. CDR3: CASSYVRLAGFFTDTQYF. The CDR3 region has the DNA TGTGCCAGCAGCTACGTTCGACTAGCGGGGTTCTTCACAGATACGCAGTATTTT.

This chain joins TRBV6-1 and TRBJ2-7, with D tentatively TRBD1 (6 bases). V was clipped by 1 base and J by 3 bases, with 16 bases between them. The CDR3 has 16 residues. The germline V gene encodes CDR1 MNHNS and CDR2 SASEGT. CDR3 region: CASSEGSKDRNYEQYF. CDR3 coding DNA: TGTGCCAGCAGTGAAGGATCGAAGGACAGAAACTACGAGCAGTACTTC.

This chain's CDR3 is CASSQTRQGAGEQYF. DNA of the CDR3: TGCGCCAGCAGCCAAACTCGACAGGGGGCTGGAGAGCAGTACTTC. The chain links TRBV4-1 to TRBJ2-7; 10 bases match TRBD1. V lost 2 bases, J lost 7 bases, and 8 bases stayed unmatched. CDR1 is MGHRA, CDR2 YSYEKL, per germline. The CDR3 runs to 15 residues.

V gene TRBV7-6 combines with J gene TRBJ2-7; 8 bases align to TRBD1. Germline-derived CDR1 and CDR2 are SGHVS and FNYEAQ. The CDR3 loop spans 13 amino acids. V was pared by 5 bases and J by 6 bases, with 6 bases of the junction left unmatched. The CDR3, as DNA: TGTGCCAGCAGCCGCCAAACAGGGGGCGAGCAGTACTTC. This sequence encodes CASSRQTGGEQYF.